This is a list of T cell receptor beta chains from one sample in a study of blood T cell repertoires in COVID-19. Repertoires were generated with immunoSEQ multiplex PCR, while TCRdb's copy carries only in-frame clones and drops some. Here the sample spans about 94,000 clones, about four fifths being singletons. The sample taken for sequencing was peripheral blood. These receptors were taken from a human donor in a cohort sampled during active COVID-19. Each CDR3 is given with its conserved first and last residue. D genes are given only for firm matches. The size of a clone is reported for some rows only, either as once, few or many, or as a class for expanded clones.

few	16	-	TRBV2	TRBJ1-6	TGTGCCAGCAGTTACCGGGAAACGGGCTATAATTCACCCCTCCACTTT	CASSYRETGYNSPLHF
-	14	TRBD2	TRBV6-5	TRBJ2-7	TGTGCCAGCAGTTACGGGGGGGGTAGGAACGAGCAGTACTTC	CASSYGGGRNEQYF
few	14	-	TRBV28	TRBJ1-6	TGTGCCAGCACTCTATCCCGGGGGGAGTCACCCCTCCACTTT	CASTLSRGESPLHF
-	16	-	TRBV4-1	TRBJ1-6	TGCGCCAGCAGCCAAGTGGGGGGGCAATGGAACTCACCCCTCCACTTT	CASSQVGGQWNSPLHF
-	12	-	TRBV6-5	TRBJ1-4	TGTGCCAGCAGTCCCGGGTCCGAAAAACTGTTTTTT	CASSPGSEKLFF
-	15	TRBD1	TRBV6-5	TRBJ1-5	TGTGCCAGCAGCCCCTTCGGACAGGAGGATCAGCCCCAGCATTTT	CASSPFGQEDQPQHF
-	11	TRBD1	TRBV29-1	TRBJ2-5	TGCAGCGCGGACAGGGTAGAGACCCAGTACTTC	CSADRVETQYF
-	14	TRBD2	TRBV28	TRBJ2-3	TGTGCCAGCAAAATAGCGGGGGGGATAGATACGCAGTATTTT	CASKIAGGIDTQYF
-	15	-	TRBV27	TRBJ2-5	TGTGCCAGCAAGGCCTATGGGCAGGGGAAAGAGACCCAGTACTTC	CASKAYGQGKETQYF
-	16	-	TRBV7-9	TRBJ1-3	TGTGCCAGCAGCTTAGTCCGTCAGTCCTCTGGAAACACCATATATTTT	CASSLVRQSSGNTIYF
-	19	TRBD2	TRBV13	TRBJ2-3	TGTGCCAGCAGCTTAGGGGGGACTAGCGGGAGGTACGGCACAGATACGCAGTATTTT	CASSLGGTSGRYGTDTQYF
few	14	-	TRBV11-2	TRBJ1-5	TGTGCCAGCAGCCGCGGGGATAGCAATCAGCCCCAGCATTTT	CASSRGDSNQPQHF
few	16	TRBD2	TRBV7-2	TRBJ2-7	TGTGCCAGCAGCTTACTAGCGGGAGTGGGGACCTACGAGCAGTACTTC	CASSLLAGVGTYEQYF
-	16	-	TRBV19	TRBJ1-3	TGTGCCAGTAGTATCGGGACACTCCTTTCTGGAAACACCATATATTTT	CASSIGTLLSGNTIYF